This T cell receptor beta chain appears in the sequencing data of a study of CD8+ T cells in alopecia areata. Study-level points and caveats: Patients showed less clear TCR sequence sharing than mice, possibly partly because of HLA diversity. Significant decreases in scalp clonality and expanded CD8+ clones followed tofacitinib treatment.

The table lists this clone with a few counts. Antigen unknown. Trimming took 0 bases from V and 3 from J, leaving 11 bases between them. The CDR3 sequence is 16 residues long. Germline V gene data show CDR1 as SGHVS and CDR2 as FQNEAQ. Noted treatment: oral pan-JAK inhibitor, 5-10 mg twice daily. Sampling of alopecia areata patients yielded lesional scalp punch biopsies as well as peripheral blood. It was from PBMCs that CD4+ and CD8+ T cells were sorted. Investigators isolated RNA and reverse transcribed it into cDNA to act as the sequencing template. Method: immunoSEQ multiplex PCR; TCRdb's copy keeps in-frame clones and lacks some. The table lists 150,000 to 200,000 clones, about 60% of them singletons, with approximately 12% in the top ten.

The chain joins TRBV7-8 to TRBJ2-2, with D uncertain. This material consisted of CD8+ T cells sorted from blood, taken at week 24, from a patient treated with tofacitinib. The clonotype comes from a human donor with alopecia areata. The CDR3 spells CASSLACHHHTGELFF. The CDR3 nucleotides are TGTGCCAGCAGCTTAGCGTGCCACCATCACACCGGGGAGCTGTTTTTT. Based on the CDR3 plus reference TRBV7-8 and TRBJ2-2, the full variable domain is GAGVSQSPRYKVAKRGQDVALRCDPISGHVSLFWYQQALGQGPEFLTYFQNEAQLDKSGLPSDRFFAERPEGSVSTLKIQRTQQEDSAVYLCASSLACHHHTGELFFGEGSRLTVL.